This record concerns one T cell receptor (beta chain) sequence. Its cognate antigen is unknown. A second PCR, run for 7 to 11 cycles, used a sample-barcoded 5' primer plus a J-beta primer mix. TCRdb re-analysed the 5' RACE reads in MiXCR, keeping a single row per CDR3 protein. The sample yields 650,000 to 700,000 distinct CDR3 sequences, about 30% seen once. This record comes from a study of blood T cells in healthy people across ages. Study outcomes and limitations: While age rose, TCR beta diversity per million T cells dropped in a roughly linear way.

J gave up 7 bases and V 5 bases, and 7 bases lay outside the gene matches. The CDR3 runs 14 residues. In germline, CDR1 is SGHTA, CDR2 FQGNSA. The receptor comes from a woman of 80 years or more in good health. The rearrangement links TRBV7-2 to TRBJ2-1, with TRBD2 identical over 8 bases. Sequenced input: blood. This chain's CDR3 is CASSRPGGRNEQFF. The CDR3 nucleotides read TGTGCCAGCAGCCGCCCGGGGGGGAGGAATGAGCAGTTCTTC.